The 15 T cell receptor beta chains in this list originate from one sample, sequenced in a study of early stage breast cancer tumors (dated 2017 in TCRdb). Receptors were amplified or captured by the immunoSEQ multiplex PCR assay. In its TCRdb copy, this immuneACCESS table keeps in-frame sequences only and misses some clones. Where compared with another copy, unresolved V genes explain less than half of these, and the others have no known cause. The sample table holds about 7,900 clones, of which approximately 62% were seen once. Roughly 7% of the sample is held by the ten biggest clonotypes. The sample consisted of breast tumor tissue. The receptor source for this set is a person between 70 and 80 years old with breast cancer.

The chain couples TRBV9 to TRBJ1-2; D is uncertain. The CDR3 contains 13 residues. V lost 0 bases to trimming and J lost 4 bases, with 7 bases between them. Germline values: CDR1 SGDLS, CDR2 YYNGEE. CDR3 nucleotide sequence: TGTGCCAGCAGCGTAGGGGAGGGCTATGGCTACACCTTC. It encodes CASSVGEGYGYTF.

V and J are TRBV4-3 and TRBJ1-6; no reliable D call. CDR1 is LGHNA and CDR2 is YSLEER in the germline V gene. The length of the CDR3 is 14 residues. Trimming removed 0 bases at V and 6 bases at J, with 6 bases between. As DNA, the CDR3 is TGCGCCAGCAGCCAAGAGGGCAGTAATTCACCCCTCCACTTT. Translation gives CASSQEGSNSPLHF.

The chain joins TRBV5-1 to TRBJ2-1; perhaps TRBD2 as D (7 bases). V lost 2 bases, J lost 4 bases, and 13 bases lay in between. Germline V gene data show CDR1 as SGHRS and CDR2 as YFSETQ. The CDR3 spans 15 residues. CDR3 amino acids: CASSLPGGAYNEQFF. In DNA, the CDR3 is TGCGCCAGCAGCTTACCGGGGGGCGCATACAATGAGCAGTTCTTC.

The chain links TRBV6-1 to TRBJ2-1, with TRBD2 identical over 8 bases. Trimming cost V 2 bases and J 2 bases; bases outside gene matches: 2. Germline CDR1 reads MNHNS; CDR2 reads SASEGT. This CDR3 comprises 15 residues. Here the CDR3 reads CASSEQAGAYNEQFF. The CDR3 nucleotides read TGTGCCAGCAGTGAACAAGCGGGGGCCTACAATGAGCAGTTCTTC.

V gene TRBV30 combines with J gene TRBJ1-2; possible D gene TRBD1, 6 bases. Germline CDR1 GTSNPN, CDR2 SVGIG (reference sequence). V was pared by 4 bases and J by 8 bases, with 23 bases between. CDR3 length equals 15 residues. CDR3 loop: CAWTGQMNLARGYTF. The CDR3 DNA sequence: TGTGCCTGGACCGGACAGATGAATCTAGCTAGGGGCTACACCTTC.

This clone is medium-sized. The same CDR3 also results from other DNA sequences found in this sample. The CDR3 bases are TGTGCCAGCAGCTCCGACAGCTATGGCTACACCTTC. It encodes CASSSDSYGYTF. V gene TRBV28 combines with J gene TRBJ1-2; weak D call: TRBD1 (5 bases). The CDR3 length is 12 residues. CDR1 and CDR2 (germline): MDHEN, SYDVKM. V lost 6 bases and J lost 4, with 9 bases in between.

V usage is TRBV4-2 and J usage is TRBJ1-2; D ambiguous. Germline V lookup: CDR1 LGHNA, CDR2 YNFKEQ. The V end lost 5 bases, the J end lost 2 bases, and 6 bases lay between the germline ends. The CDR3 is 12 residues long. CDR3 loop: CASSEANYGYTF. The DNA for the CDR3 is TGTGCCAGCAGCGAGGCGAACTATGGCTACACCTTC.

In this sample, this clone is medium-sized. The J gene is TRBJ2-2, the V gene TRBV28, with D maybe TRBD1 (5 bases). The CDR3 is 15 residues long. Trimming took off 4 bases at V and 2 bases at J, with 11 bases between the two ends. Germline V gene sequence: CDR1 MDHEN, CDR2 SYDVKM. CDR3 DNA sequence: TGTGCCAGCAGTTCGTACAGGATTAACACCGGGGAGCTGTTTTTT. Protein product: CASSSYRINTGELFF.

The chain couples TRBV7-3 to TRBJ2-1; 10 bases are a match to TRBD1. Unmatched junction bases numbered 5, after V lost 5 bases and J lost 4 bases. This CDR3 has 15 amino acids. The V gene's germline CDR1 is SGHTA and CDR2 FQGTGA. The CDR3, as DNA: TGTGCCAGCAGCCCGGACAGGGGGAGATACAATGAGCAGTTCTTC. Its protein product is CASSPDRGRYNEQFF.

This clone was recorded once. The V gene is TRBV7-9, the J gene TRBJ2-5, with 8 bases matching TRBD1. Germline V lookup: CDR1 SEHNR, CDR2 FQNEAQ (reference sequence). The V and J ends lost 10 bases and 9 bases, in that order; junction bases with no gene match: 13. This CDR3 spans 13 amino acids. CDR3 in amino acids: CAIVRLQGVAQYF. CDR3 sequence (DNA): TGTGCCATCGTCCGGTTACAGGGGGTAGCCCAGTACTTC.

This clone was observed once. CDR3 bases: TGTGCCAGCAGGACTAGCGGGGGGGCCCTCGGGGAGCTGTTTTTT. Translation: CASRTSGGALGELFF. V is TRBV2 and J is TRBJ2-2; 14 nucleotides align to TRBD2. CDR1 is SNHLY, CDR2 FYNNEI, per germline. The CDR3 runs 15 residues. V was pared by 6 bases and J by 7 bases, with 4 bases of the junction left unmatched. Combining the CDR3 with reference TRBV2 and TRBJ2-2 gives the whole variable domain EPEVTQTPSHQVTQMGQEVILRCVPISNHLYFYWYRQILGQKVEFLVSFYNNEISEKSEIFDDQFSVERPDGSNFTLKIRSTKLEDSAMYFCASRTSGGALGELFFGEGSRLTVL.

The chain joins TRBV19 to TRBJ2-4; possible D gene TRBD1, 6 bases. Trimming shortened V by 4 bases and J by 0 bases, and 16 bases separated the two germline ends. CDR1 is LNHDA, CDR2 SQIVND, per germline (reference sequence). The CDR3 sequence is 17 residues long. The CDR3 DNA is TGTGCCAGTAGTACGACACCAGGGGAGAGAGCCAAAAACATTCAGTACTTC. It translates to CASSTTPGERAKNIQYF.

The rearrangement joins TRBV18 to TRBJ2-7; 7 positions match TRBD1. The CDR3 loop spans 14 amino acids. V was pared by 3 bases and J by 4 bases, with 6 bases of the junction left unmatched. The V gene's germline CDR1 is KGHSH and CDR2 LQKENI. The CDR3 DNA is TGTGCCAGCTCACCGTCAGGGGGTATTTACGAGCAGTACTTC. It translates to CASSPSGGIYEQYF.

The chain is built from TRBV27 and TRBJ1-2; 7 nucleotides agree with TRBD1. V shed 2 bases, J shed 5 bases, and the junction held 11 bases outside the gene matches. The CDR3 runs to 16 residues. Germline-derived CDR1 and CDR2 are MNHEY and SMNVEV (reference sequence). The CDR3 DNA sequence: TGTGCCAGCAGTTTACGGACAGGTCTGCAATATTATGGCTACACCTTC. It yields the protein CASSLRTGLQYYGYTF.

The rearrangement links TRBV6-5 to TRBJ1-2; 9 bases agree with TRBD1. J lost 4 bases, V lost 5 bases, and 5 bases had no gene match. Germline-derived CDR1 and CDR2 are MNHEY and SVGAGI. The CDR3 consists of 14 residues. CDR3 protein: CASSPPTGGYGYTF. The CDR3 DNA reads TGTGCCAGCAGTCCCCCGACAGGGGGCTATGGCTACACCTTC.